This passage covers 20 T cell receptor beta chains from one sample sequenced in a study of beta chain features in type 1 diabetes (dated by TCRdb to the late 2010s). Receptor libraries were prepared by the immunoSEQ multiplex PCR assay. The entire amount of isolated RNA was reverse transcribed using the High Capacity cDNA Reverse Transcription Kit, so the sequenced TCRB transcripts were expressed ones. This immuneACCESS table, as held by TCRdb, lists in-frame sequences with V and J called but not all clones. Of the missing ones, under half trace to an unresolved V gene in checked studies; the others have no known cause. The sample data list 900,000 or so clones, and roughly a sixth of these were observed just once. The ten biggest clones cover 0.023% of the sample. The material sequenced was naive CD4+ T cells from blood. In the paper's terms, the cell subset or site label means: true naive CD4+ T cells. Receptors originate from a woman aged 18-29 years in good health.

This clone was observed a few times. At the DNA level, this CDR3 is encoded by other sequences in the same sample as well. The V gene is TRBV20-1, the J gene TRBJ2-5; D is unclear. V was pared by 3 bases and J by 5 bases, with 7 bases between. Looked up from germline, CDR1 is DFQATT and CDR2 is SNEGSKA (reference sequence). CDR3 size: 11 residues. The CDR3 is CSARGSETQYF. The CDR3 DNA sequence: TGCAGTGCTAGGGGATCTGAGACCCAGTACTTC.

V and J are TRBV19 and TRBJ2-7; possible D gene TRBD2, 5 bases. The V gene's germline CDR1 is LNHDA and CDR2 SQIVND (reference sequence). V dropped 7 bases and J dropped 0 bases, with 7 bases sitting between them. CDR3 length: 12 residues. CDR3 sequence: CASMGSSYEQYF. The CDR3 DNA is TGTGCCAGTATGGGGAGCTCCTACGAGCAGTACTTC.

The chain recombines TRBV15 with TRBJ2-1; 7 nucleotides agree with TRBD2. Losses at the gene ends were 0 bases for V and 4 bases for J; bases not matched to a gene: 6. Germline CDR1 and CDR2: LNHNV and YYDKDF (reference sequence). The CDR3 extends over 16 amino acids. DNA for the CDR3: TGTGCCACCAGCAGAGAACCTAGCGGTACATACAATGAGCAGTTCTTC. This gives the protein CATSREPSGTYNEQFF.

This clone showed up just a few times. Here the CDR3 reads CASSSAGGRSSYNEQFF. Written as DNA, the CDR3 is TGCGCCAGCAGCTCGGCGGGAGGGCGGTCTTCCTACAATGAGCAGTTCTTC. The J gene is TRBJ2-1, the V gene TRBV4-3, with 9 nucleotides matching TRBD2. The V and J ends lost 5 bases and 1 base, in that order; junction bases with no gene match: 9. CDR3 length equals 17 residues. Germline lookup yields CDR1 LGHNA and CDR2 YSLEER.

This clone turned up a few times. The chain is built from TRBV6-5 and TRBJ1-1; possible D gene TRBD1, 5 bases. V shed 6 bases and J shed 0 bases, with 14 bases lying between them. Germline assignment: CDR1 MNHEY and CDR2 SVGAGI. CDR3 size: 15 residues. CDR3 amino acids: CASSPQDIMNTEAFF. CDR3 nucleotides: TGTGCCAGCAGCCCACAGGACATCATGAACACTGAAGCTTTCTTT.

For the CDR3, the DNA is TGTGCCAGCAGCCTCGTAGTAAACTATGGCTACACCTTC. Its protein is CASSLVVNYGYTF. V is TRBV28 and J is TRBJ1-2; D not resolved. CDR1 MDHEN and CDR2 SYDVKM come from the germline V gene. V lost 6 bases and J lost 2, with 10 bases in between. The CDR3 consists of 13 residues.

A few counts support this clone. CDR3 protein: CASSQVTGTGVYSGANVLTF. The CDR3 DNA follows: TGCGCCAGCAGCCAAGTGACCGGGACAGGGGTCTACTCTGGGGCCAACGTCCTGACTTTC. The rearrangement uses TRBV4-3 and TRBJ2-6, with 10 bases that match TRBD1. There are 20 residues in the CDR3. Germline assignment: CDR1 LGHNA and CDR2 YSLEER. Trimming took 1 base from V and 0 from J; bases not matched to a gene: 9.

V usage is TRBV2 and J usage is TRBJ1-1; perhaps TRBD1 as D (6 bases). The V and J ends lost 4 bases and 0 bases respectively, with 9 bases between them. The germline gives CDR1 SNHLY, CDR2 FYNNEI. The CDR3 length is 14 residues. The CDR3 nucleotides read TGTGCCAGCAGTGGACAGGTTGTGAACACTGAAGCTTTCTTT. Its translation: CASSGQVVNTEAFF.

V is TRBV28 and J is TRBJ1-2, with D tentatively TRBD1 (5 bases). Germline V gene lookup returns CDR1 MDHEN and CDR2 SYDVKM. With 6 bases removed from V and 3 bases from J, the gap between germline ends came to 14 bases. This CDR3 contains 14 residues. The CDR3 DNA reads TGTGCCAGCAGCCTTCAGACAGCGCACTATGGCTACACCTTC. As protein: CASSLQTAHYGYTF.

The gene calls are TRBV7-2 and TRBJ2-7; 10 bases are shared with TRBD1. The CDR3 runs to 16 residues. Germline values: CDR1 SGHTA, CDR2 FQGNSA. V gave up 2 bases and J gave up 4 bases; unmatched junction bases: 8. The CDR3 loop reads CASSLTGTGVMYEQYF. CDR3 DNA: TGTGCCAGCAGCTTAACCGGGACAGGGGTTATGTACGAGCAGTACTTC.

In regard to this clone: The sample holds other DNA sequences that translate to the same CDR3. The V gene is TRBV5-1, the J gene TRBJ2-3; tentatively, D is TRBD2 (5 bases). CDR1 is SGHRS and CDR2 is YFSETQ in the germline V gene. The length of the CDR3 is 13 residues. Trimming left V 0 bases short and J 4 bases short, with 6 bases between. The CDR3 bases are TGCGCCAGCAGCTTGGCGGGGTCAGATACGCAGTATTTT. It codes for CASSLAGSDTQYF.

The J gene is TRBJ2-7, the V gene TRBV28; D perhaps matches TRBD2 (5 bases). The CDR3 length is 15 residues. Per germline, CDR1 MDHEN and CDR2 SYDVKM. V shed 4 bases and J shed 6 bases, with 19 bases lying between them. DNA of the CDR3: TGTGCCAGCAGTTCATCCCTACGACGGGGTCTCGAGCAGTACTTC. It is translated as CASSSSLRRGLEQYF. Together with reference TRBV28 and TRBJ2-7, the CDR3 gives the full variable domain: DVKVTQSSRYLVKRTGEKVFLECVQDMDHENMFWYRQDPGLGLRLIYFSYDVKMKEKGDIPEGYSVSREKKERFSLILESASTNQTSMYLCASSSSLRRGLEQYFGPGTRLTVT.

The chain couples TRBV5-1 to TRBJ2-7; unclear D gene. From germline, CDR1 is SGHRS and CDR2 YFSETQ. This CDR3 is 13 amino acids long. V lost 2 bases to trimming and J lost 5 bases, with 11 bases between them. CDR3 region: CASSFLGIHEQYF. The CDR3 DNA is TGCGCCAGCAGCTTTCTGGGGATCCACGAGCAGTACTTC.

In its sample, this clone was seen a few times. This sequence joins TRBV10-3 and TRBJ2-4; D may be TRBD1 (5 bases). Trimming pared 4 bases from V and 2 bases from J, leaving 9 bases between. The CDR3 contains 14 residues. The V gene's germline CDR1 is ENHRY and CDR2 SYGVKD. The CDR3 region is CAISGSGTKNIQYF. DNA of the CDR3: TGTGCCATCAGTGGGTCAGGGACCAAAAACATTCAGTACTTC.

The DNA of the CDR3 is TGTGCCAGCAAACAAAACCCGAGGGGTGAAGCTTTCTTT. Its translation: CASKQNPRGEAFF. The V call is TRBV6-5, the J call TRBJ1-1, with D possibly being TRBD1 (5 bases). Trimming took 7 bases from V and 7 from J, leaving 16 bases between them. The CDR3 is made up of 13 amino acids. The germline gives CDR1 MNHEY, CDR2 SVGAGI.

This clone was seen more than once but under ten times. CDR3 in amino acids: CASQDGNTDTQYF. CDR3 in DNA: TGTGCCAGCCAGGACGGGAACACAGATACGCAGTATTTT. The chain carries TRBV2 and TRBJ2-3; maybe TRBD2 (5 bases). V lost 8 bases and J 2 bases, leaving 11 bases between the germline ends. Germline-derived CDR1 and CDR2 are SNHLY and FYNNEI. This CDR3 is built from 13 residues.

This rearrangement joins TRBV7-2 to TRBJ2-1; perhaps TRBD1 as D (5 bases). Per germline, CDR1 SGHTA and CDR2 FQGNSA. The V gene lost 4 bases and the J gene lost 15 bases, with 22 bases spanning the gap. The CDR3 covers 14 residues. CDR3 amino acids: CASSSTQHQGGSFF. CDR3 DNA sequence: TGTGCCAGCAGCTCGACCCAACACCAGGGTGGGTCGTTCTTC.

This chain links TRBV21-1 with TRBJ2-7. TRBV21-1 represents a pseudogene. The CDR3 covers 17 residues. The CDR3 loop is CASSPPVKRGRCNEQYF. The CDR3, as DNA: TGTGCCAGCAGCCCCCCGGTAAAGAGGGGGAGGTGCAACGAGCAGTACTTC.

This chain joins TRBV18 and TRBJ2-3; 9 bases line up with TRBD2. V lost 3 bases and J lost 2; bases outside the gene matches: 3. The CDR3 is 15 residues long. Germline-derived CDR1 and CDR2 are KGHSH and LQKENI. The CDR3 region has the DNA TGTGCCAGCTCACCCCTAGCGGGATTCACAGATACGCAGTATTTT. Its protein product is CASSPLAGFTDTQYF.

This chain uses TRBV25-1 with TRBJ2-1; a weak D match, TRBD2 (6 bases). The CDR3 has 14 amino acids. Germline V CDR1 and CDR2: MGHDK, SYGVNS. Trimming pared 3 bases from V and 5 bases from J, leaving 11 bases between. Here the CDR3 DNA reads TGTGCCAGCAGTGATCCGGGAGCCCACAATGAGCAGTTCTTC. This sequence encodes CASSDPGAHNEQFF.